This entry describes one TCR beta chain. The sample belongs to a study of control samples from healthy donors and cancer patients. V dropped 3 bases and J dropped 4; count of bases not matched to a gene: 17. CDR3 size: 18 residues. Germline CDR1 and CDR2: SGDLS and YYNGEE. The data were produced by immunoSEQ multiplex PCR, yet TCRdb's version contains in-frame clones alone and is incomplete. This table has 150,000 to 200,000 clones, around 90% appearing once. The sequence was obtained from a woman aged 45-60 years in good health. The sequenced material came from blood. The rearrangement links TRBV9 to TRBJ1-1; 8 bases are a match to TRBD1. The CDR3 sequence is CASSASIMDRAGITEAFF. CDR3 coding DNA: TGTGCCAGCAGCGCTTCGATTATGGACAGGGCGGGCATCACTGAAGCTTTCTTT.